A single sample is the source of the 18 T cell receptor beta chains below, sequenced in a study of T cell clusters in autoimmune cytopenias. Multiplex touch-down PCR amplified TRB using TRB-A and TRB-B pools in one tube. TCRdb reprocessed the multiplex PCR reads and stores each CDR3 protein as one record, lacking DNA. The sample table sets out under 8,500 distinct CDR3 sequences. Some 39,000 genome equivalents of blood DNA were amplified for TRB. The sequenced sample was peripheral blood. These receptors originate from a human donor with an autoimmune cytopenia or autoimmune hepatitis (not recorded which).

By frequency, this clonotype is medium-sized. The CDR3 sequence: CASQALLSTGELFF. The rearrangement uses TRBV19 and TRBJ2-2; TCRdb calls TRBD2, which cannot be checked without DNA. The CDR3 runs to 14 residues. Germline CDR1 and CDR2: LNHDA and SQIVND (reference sequence).

By frequency, this clonotype registers medium-sized (0.01 to 0.1%). J is TRBJ2-1 and V is TRBV27; TCRdb returns TRBD2, unconfirmable since there is no DNA. The V gene's germline CDR1 is MNHEY and CDR2 SMNVEV (reference sequence). This CDR3 has 15 residues. The CDR3 sequence is CASSLGGGALNEQFF.

CDR3 in amino acids: CASSETRLYNEQFF. The V and J genes are TRBV7-2 and TRBJ2-1; TCRdb outputs TRBD2, but without DNA this stays unchecked. The length of the CDR3 is 14 residues. Germline CDR1 and CDR2: SGHTA and FQGNSA.

Its frequency marks this clonotype as medium-sized (0.01 to 0.1%). The rearrangement links TRBV19 to TRBJ2-7; checking the TCRdb D call of TRBD1 is not possible without DNA. The germline gives CDR1 LNHDA, CDR2 SQIVND (reference sequence). The CDR3 length is 13 residues. The chain's CDR3 is CASSSDRGYEQYF.

The chain is built from TRBV19 and TRBJ1-6; with no DNA, the TCRdb D assignment of TRBD1 cannot be verified. This CDR3 is built from 15 residues. Looked up from germline, CDR1 is LNHDA and CDR2 is SQIVND (reference sequence). The chain's CDR3 is CASSIGPGAFSPLHF.

This clonotype registers medium-sized by frequency. The chain recombines TRBV6-2 or TRBV6-3 with TRBJ2-3; checking the TCRdb D call of TRBD1 is not possible without DNA. In germline, CDR1 is MNHEY, CDR2 SVGEGT. The CDR3 has 15 amino acids. The CDR3 here is CASSYGGSRSDTQYF.

This chain joins TRBV20-1 and TRBJ1-2; TCRdb's D call, TRBD1, is unchecked because there is no DNA. The CDR3 is made up of 14 amino acids. The germline V gene has CDR1 DFQATT and CDR2 SNEGSKA (reference sequence). CDR3 residues: CSARDRGRNYGYTF.

This clonotype ranks as medium-sized in terms of frequency. The genes are TRBV12-3 or TRBV12-4 and TRBJ2-3; the D call of TRBD1 rests on TCRdb alone, since no DNA is present to check it. This CDR3 comprises 17 residues. The CDR3 reads CASTTKGTTLSTDTQYF.

The chain couples TRBV18 to TRBJ1-1; the TCRdb D gene call, TRBD1, has no DNA to confirm it. Germline loops: CDR1 KGHSH, CDR2 LQKENI. The CDR3 consists of 17 residues. The chain's CDR3 is CASSPRGQAESNTEAFF.

Its frequency marks this clonotype as medium-sized. This sequence joins TRBV7-6 and TRBJ2-2; the TCRdb call, TRBD1, lacks DNA for checking. Per the germline V gene, CDR1 is SGHVS and CDR2 is FNYEAQ. There are 12 residues in the CDR3. CDR3 sequence reads: CASSFQDRELFF.

This clonotype counts as medium-sized by frequency. V gene TRBV6-5 combines with J gene TRBJ2-6. This CDR3 has 15 amino acids. The V gene's germline CDR1 is MNHEY and CDR2 SVGAGI. The CDR3 protein is CASSYSLSGANVLTF.

The chain recombines TRBV12-3 or TRBV12-4 with TRBJ2-7; TCRdb's assignment of TRBD1 cannot be checked, as there is no DNA. The CDR3 runs 13 residues. The CDR3 region is CASSFGGGNEQYF.

The chain uses TRBV18 and TRBJ1-1; TCRdb picks TRBD1, but there is no DNA to check that call. Germline V gene sequence: CDR1 KGHSH, CDR2 LQKENI. The length of the CDR3 is 17 residues. The CDR3 here is CASSPLMTGRENTEAFF.

This clonotype is deemed medium-sized by its frequency. This sequence joins TRBV5-6 and TRBJ1-6. The CDR3 has 14 residues. CDR1 and CDR2 (germline): SGHDT, YYEEEE. CDR3 amino acids: CASSLFQAKSPLHF.

The chain uses TRBV6-1 and TRBJ1-5. The germline V gene has CDR1 MNHNS and CDR2 SASEGT. This CDR3 contains 15 residues. The CDR3 sequence: CASSEDGRSSKPQHF.

This clonotype is deemed medium-sized by its frequency. The rearrangement joins TRBV6-6 to TRBJ1-2; TCRdb picks TRBD1, but there is no DNA to check that call. Germline loops: CDR1 MNHNY, CDR2 SVGAGI (reference sequence). The CDR3 covers 13 residues. The CDR3 region is CASSRAGNYGYTF.

V usage is TRBV5-4 and J usage is TRBJ2-3; the D call of TRBD2 rests on TCRdb alone, since no DNA is present to check it. There are 18 residues in the CDR3. The germline CDR1 and CDR2 sequences are SGHNT and YYREEE (reference sequence). The CDR3 loop reads CASSQGVQVAGVRDTQYF.

In terms of frequency, this clonotype is medium-sized. J is TRBJ1-2 and V is TRBV19. Per germline, CDR1 LNHDA and CDR2 SQIVND (reference sequence). This CDR3 spans 14 amino acids. CDR3 protein: CASSIQQTNYGYTF. Full variable domain (rest looked up from reference TRBV19 and TRBJ1-2): DGGITQSPKYLFRKEGQNVTLSCEQNLNHDAMYWYRQDPGQGLRLIYYSQIVNDFQKGDIAEGYSVSREKKESFPLTVTSAQKNPTAFYLCASSIQQTNYGYTFGSGTRLTVV.